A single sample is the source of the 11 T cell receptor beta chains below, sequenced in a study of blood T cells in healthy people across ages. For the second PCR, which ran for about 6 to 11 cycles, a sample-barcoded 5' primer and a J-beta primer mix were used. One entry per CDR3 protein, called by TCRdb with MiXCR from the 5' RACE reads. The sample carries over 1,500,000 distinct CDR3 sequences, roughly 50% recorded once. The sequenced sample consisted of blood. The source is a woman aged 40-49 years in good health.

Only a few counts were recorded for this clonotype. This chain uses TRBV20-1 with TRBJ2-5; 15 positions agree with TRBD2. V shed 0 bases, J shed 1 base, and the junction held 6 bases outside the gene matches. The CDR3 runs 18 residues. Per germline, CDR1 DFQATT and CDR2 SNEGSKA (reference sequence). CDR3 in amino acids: CSARDLGTSGGIQETQYF. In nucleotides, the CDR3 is TGCAGTGCTAGAGATCTAGGGACTAGCGGGGGGATCCAAGAGACCCAGTACTTC.

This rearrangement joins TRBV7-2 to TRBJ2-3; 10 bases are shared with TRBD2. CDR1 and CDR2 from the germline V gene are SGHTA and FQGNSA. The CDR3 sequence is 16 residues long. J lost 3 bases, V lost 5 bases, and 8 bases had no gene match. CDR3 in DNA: TGTGCCAGCAGCCGAAGATTGGGACTAGCGACAGATACGCAGTATTTT. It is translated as CASSRRLGLATDTQYF.

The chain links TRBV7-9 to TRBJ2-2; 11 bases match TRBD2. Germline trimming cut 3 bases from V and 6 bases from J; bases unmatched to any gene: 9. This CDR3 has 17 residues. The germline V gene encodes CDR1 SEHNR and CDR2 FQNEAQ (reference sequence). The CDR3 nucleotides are TGTGCCAGCAGCTTGACTAGCGGGGCCCCCGCGGCCGGGGAGCTGTTTTTT. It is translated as CASSLTSGAPAAGELFF.

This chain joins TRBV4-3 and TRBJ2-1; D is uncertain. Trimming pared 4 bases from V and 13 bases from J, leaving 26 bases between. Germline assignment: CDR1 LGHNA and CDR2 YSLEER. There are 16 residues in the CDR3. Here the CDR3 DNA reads TGCGCCAGCAGCCCGACGAAAGGAGACTCTCAAGAGACCCAGTTCTTC. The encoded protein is CASSPTKGDSQETQFF.

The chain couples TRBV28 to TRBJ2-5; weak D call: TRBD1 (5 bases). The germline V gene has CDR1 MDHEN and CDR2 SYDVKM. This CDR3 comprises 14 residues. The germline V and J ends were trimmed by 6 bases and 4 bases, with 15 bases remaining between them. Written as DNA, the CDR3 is TGTGCCAGCAGGGATGACAGATTAGGAGAGACCCAGTACTTC. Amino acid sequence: CASRDDRLGETQYF.

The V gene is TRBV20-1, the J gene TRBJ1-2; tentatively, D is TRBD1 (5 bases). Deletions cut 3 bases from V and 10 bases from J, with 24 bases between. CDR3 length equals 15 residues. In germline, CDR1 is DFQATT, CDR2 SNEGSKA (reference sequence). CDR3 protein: CSARATRGRYQHYTF. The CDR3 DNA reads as TGCAGTGCTAGGGCTACTCGGGGACGATACCAACACTACACCTTC.

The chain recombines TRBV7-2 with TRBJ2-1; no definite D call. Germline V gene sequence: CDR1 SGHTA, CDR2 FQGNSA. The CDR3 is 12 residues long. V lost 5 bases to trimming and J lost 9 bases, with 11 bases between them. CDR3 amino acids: CASSADSGEQFF. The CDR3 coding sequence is TGTGCCAGCAGCGCCGATTCTGGTGAGCAGTTCTTC.

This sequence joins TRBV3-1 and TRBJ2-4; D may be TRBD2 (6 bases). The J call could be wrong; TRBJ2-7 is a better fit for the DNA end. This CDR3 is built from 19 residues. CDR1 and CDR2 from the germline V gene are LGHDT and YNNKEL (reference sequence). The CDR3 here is CASSQDPPGLLVTVHEQYF. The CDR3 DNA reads TGTGCCAGCAGCCAAGACCCTCCGGGACTCCTGGTTACGGTCCACGAGCAGTACTTC.

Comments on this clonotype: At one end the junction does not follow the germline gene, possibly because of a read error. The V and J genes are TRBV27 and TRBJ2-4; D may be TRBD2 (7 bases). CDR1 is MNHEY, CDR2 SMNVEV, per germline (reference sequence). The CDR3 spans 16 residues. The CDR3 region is CASRDAGAGAKSIQYF. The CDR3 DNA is TGTGCCAGCAGAGATGCGGGGGCCGGAGCCAAAAGCATTCAGTACTTC.

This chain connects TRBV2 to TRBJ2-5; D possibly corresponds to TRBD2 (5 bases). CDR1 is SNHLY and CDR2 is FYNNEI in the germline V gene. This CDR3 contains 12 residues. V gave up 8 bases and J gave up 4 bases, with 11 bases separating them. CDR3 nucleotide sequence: TGTGCCAGCGGGTTTCGGGGAGAGACCCAGTACTTC. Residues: CASGFRGETQYF.

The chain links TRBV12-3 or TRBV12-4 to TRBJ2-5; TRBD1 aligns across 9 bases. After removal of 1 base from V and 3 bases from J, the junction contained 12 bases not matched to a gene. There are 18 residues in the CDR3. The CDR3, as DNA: TGTGCCAGCAGTTTAGGGGTTAAACAGGGGGCAGTGAAAGAGACCCAGTACTTC. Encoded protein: CASSLGVKQGAVKETQYF.